This entry describes one TCR beta chain. This entry comes from a study of blood T cell repertoires in COVID-19. Study context: Italy, Spain and the United States were the sources of the convalescent and acute COVID-19 samples. PBMCs, B-cell-depleted T cells, or T cells provided the cDNA or gDNA that made up the material.

Original methodology: Estimation of nucleated cell counts relied on the amplification of reference gene primers. Clones were read by immunoSEQ multiplex PCR, and TCRdb kept only the in-frame ones, dropping some. V, J and clone size reflect that table, while D and trimming were determined from the DNA. The sample shows 100,000 to 120,000 clones, roughly 79% of them seen only once. CDR3 size: 14 residues. V lost 6 bases to trimming and J lost 5 bases, with 13 bases between them. Germline loops: CDR1 KGHSY, CDR2 FQNENV. The sample comprised peripheral blood. V usage is TRBV16 and J usage is TRBJ2-2; D is unresolved. The clonotype comes from an elderly man with acute or convalescent COVID-19. The CDR3, as DNA: TGTGCCAGCAGTCTTGGCGGATTTACCGGGGAGCTGTTTTTT. The encoded protein is CASSLGGFTGELFF.